A single sample is the source of the 3 T cell receptor beta chains below, sequenced in a study of T cell changes during pregnancy in multiple sclerosis. TCRdb's table, derived via immunoSEQ multiplex PCR, lists solely in-frame clones and lacks some. The data hold 45,000 or so clones, with more than 85% observed a single time. The sample consisted of CD8+ T cells from peripheral blood mononuclear cells, taken after pregnancy. Every receptor here comes from a female donor with multiple sclerosis, enrolled in a pregnancy study.

A note on this clone: Additional DNA sequences in this sample encode the identical CDR3. This chain joins TRBV28 and TRBJ1-3, with D tentatively TRBD1 (5 bases). The ends were cut back, 9 bases at V and 3 bases at J, with 18 bases in the middle. Germline V lookup: CDR1 MDHEN, CDR2 SYDVKM. The CDR3 is 15 residues long. This CDR3 is CASNYPGDYGNTIYF. The DNA for the CDR3 is TGTGCCAGTAACTACCCGGGGGACTATGGAAACACCATATATTTT. The full variable domain, its missing parts supplied by reference TRBV28 and TRBJ1-3, is DVKVTQSSRYLVKRTGEKVFLECVQDMDHENMFWYRQDPGLGLRLIYFSYDVKMKEKGDIPEGYSVSREKKERFSLILESASTNQTSMYLCASNYPGDYGNTIYFGEGSWLTVV.

This chain joins TRBV19 and TRBJ1-1; 7 bases agree with TRBD1. Germline V gives CDR1 LNHDA, CDR2 SQIVND (reference sequence). This CDR3 is 14 amino acids long. With V trimmed by 6 bases and J by 3 bases, 7 bases remained unmatched. CDR3 sequence: CASRSTGIYTEAFF. The CDR3 DNA is TGTGCCAGTAGGTCGACAGGGATTTACACTGAAGCTTTCTTT.

This sequence joins TRBV29-1 and TRBJ2-2; TRBD2 might be the D (5 bases). Trimming removed 4 bases from V and 7 bases from J, with 7 bases in between. Germline CDR1 and CDR2: SQVTM and ANQGSEA. The CDR3 spans 11 residues. This CDR3 is CSVVEVGELFF. CDR3 nucleotide sequence: TGCAGCGTTGTGGAGGTCGGGGAGCTGTTTTTT.